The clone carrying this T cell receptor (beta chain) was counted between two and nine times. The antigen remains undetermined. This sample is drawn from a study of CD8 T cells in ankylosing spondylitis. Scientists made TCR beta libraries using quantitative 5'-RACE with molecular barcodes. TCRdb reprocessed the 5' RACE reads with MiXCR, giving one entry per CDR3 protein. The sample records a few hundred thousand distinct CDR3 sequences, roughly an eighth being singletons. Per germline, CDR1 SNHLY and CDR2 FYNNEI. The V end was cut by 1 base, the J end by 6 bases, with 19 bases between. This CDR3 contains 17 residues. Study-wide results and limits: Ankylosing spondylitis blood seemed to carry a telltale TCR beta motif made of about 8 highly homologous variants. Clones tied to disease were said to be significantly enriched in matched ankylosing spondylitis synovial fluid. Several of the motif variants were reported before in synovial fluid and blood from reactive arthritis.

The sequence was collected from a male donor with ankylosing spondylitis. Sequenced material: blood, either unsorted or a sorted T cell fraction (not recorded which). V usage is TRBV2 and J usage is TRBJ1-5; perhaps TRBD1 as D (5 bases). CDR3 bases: TGTGCCAGCAGTGAAGTAAAGGACATCTCTGTCGGTCAGCCCCAGCATTTT. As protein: CASSEVKDISVGQPQHF.